The 4 T cell receptor beta chains below all came from one sample that was sequenced in a study of blood T cell repertoires in COVID-19. The protocol was immunoSEQ multiplex PCR, while the TCRdb copy is restricted to in-frame clones and leaves out a portion. The repertoire holds 180,000 or so clones, with roughly 80% as singletons. Sequenced material: PBMCs or T cells enriched from blood (not recorded which). Receptors originate from a man aged 50 or older who had recovered from COVID-19.

CDR3 bases: TGTGCCAGCAGCTTCGAAGTACTCGGGGAGCTGTTTTTT. This sequence encodes CASSFEVLGELFF. The chain uses TRBV11-1 and TRBJ2-2; D is undetermined. This CDR3 spans 13 amino acids. Trimming pared 3 bases from V and 7 bases from J, leaving 9 bases between. Germline V CDR1 and CDR2: SGHAT, FQDESV (reference sequence). The complete variable domain, with remaining parts taken from reference TRBV11-1 and TRBJ2-2, reads EAEVAQSPRYKITEKSQAVAFWCDPISGHATLYWYRQILGQGPELLVQFQDESVVDDSQLPKDRFSAERLKGVDSTLKIQPAELGDSAMYLCASSFEVLGELFFGEGSRLTVL.

The chain is built from TRBV6-5 and TRBJ2-7; D perhaps matches TRBD1 (5 bases). The CDR3 runs 15 residues. With 7 bases removed from V and 9 bases from J, the gap between germline ends came to 25 bases. Germline V CDR1 and CDR2: MNHEY, SVGAGI. CDR3 coding DNA: TGTGCCAGCACCCTTGAGGAGCGCAGGACATCGGGGCAGTACTTC. Translating gives CASTLEERRTSGQYF.

The chain joins TRBV2 to TRBJ1-2, with 9 bases fitting TRBD1. Germline V gene data show CDR1 as SNHLY and CDR2 as FYNNEI. V lost 5 bases to trimming and J lost 7 bases; unmatched junction nucleotides: 8. The length of the CDR3 is 14 residues. Here the CDR3 DNA reads TGTGCCAGCAGTCGACAGGGGGATATAGGTGGCTACACCTTC. Its translation: CASSRQGDIGGYTF. The variable domain in full, completed from reference TRBV2 and TRBJ1-2, reads EPEVTQTPSHQVTQMGQEVILRCVPISNHLYFYWYRQILGQKVEFLVSFYNNEISEKSEIFDDQFSVERPDGSNFTLKIRSTKLEDSAMYFCASSRQGDIGGYTFGSGTRLTVV.

The chain links TRBV6-5 to TRBJ1-6; D remains unclear. This CDR3 spans 12 amino acids. Trimming removed 7 bases from V and 7 bases from J, with 8 bases in between. Germline-derived CDR1 and CDR2 are MNHEY and SVGAGI. CDR3 coding DNA: TGTGCCAGCAAACAGTCCAATTCACCCCTCCACTTT. This encodes CASKQSNSPLHF.